The clone carrying this T cell receptor (beta chain) was seen a handful of times. Antigen unknown. CDR3 length: 14 amino acids. V gave up 5 bases and J gave up 5 bases, with 15 bases separating them. The germline V gene encodes CDR1 SGHDN and CDR2 FVKESK. The sample belongs to a study of T cells after yellow fever vaccination. The study's findings and limits: Contamination by abundant bulk-population clonotypes could be present in FACS-sorted repertoires. Booster sampling recovered most clones from primary vaccination (under 98% CD4, around 90% CD8).

TCRdb passed the 5' RACE reads through MiXCR, listing each CDR3 protein once. The sample includes 450,000 to 600,000 distinct CDR3 sequences, about 14% of them seen just once. Sequences were derived from PBMCs, sampled on the day of the yellow fever booster vaccination. The chain couples TRBV14 to TRBJ2-5, with D tentatively TRBD1 (5 bases). The sequence derives from a man aged 30 to 45 who received the YFV17D yellow fever vaccine. CDR3 sequence: CASSFNSGLETQYF. CDR3 nucleotides: TGTGCCAGCAGCTTTAACTCAGGGTTGGAGACCCAGTACTTC.